These T cell receptor beta chains were read from a single sample in a study. MiXCR, applied by TCRdb to the 5' RACE reads, yields one record per CDR3 protein. The top ten clones hold more than 3% of a sample with approximately 53,000 distinct CDR3 sequences, around a quarter of them seen once. The sequencing sample was made of tumor-infiltrating memory CD4+ T cells sorted from the breast tumor. Receptors were obtained from a female donor with breast cancer. CDR3s include the opening cysteine and the closing phenylalanine or tryptophan. A D gene is named only where the DNA matches it firmly. Some rows mark clone size as missing; the rest say once, few, many or name a class of expanded clone.

TRBD1 | TRBJ2-3 | NA | TRBV5-1 | TGCGCCAGCAGCTTGGAGGGACAGGTCGCAGATACGCAGTATTTT | CASSLEGQVADTQYF
TRBD2 | TRBJ2-7 | NA | TRBV20-1 | TGCAGTGCTAGTTCTAGCGGGAGGGCCTACGAGCAGTACTTC | CSASSSGRAYEQYF
NA | TRBJ2-1 | few | TRBV24-1 | TGTGCCACCAGTGATCCCGGGACCCCTCGGCCCAATGAGCAGTTCTTC | CATSDPGTPRPNEQFF
NA | TRBJ1-1 | few | TRBV7-2 | TGTGCCAGCAGTTTGCACCCGGGGAAAGGGGCTTTCTTT | CASSLHPGKGAFF
NA | TRBJ2-7 | few | TRBV20-1 | TGCAGTGCTAGTGGATTCACGAGCTCCTACGAGCAGTACTTC | CSASGFTSSYEQYF
TRBD1 | TRBJ2-7 | NA | TRBV29-1 | TGCAGCGTTAGACAGGGGGCGACTAGCTCCTACGAGCAGTACTTC | CSVRQGATSSYEQYF
NA | TRBJ1-2 | many | TRBV6-2/TRBV6-3 | TGTGCCAGCAGTTACCGGCGCAGTCACGGCTACACCTTC | CASSYRRSHGYTF
NA | TRBJ2-3 | once | TRBV7-2 | TGTGCCAGCAGCTCTGGACAGAGAACAGATACGCAGTATTTT | CASSSGQRTDTQYF
NA | TRBJ1-4 | many | TRBV28 | TGTGCCAGCAGTTATAGACGGGCAAGATTTAATGAAAAACTGTTTTTT | CASSYRRARFNEKLFF
NA | TRBJ1-4 | few | TRBV7-2 | TGTGCCAGCAGCCTCCGGGTGACAACTAATGAAAAACTGTTTTTT | CASSLRVTTNEKLFF
NA | TRBJ2-5 | few | TRBV29-1 | TGCAGCGGCCGCGGATGGAAAGAGACCCAGTACTTC | CSGRGWKETQYF
NA | TRBJ1-1 | NA | TRBV9 | TGTGCCAGCAGCGTTGGGGGTTATGGCACTGAAGCTTTCTTT | CASSVGGYGTEAFF
TRBD1 | TRBJ2-3 | NA | TRBV5-1 | TGCGCCAGCAAGGTGTCGGGACAGGGCATCGGTACGCAGTATTTT | CASKVSGQGIGTQYF
TRBD1 | TRBJ2-1 | NA | TRBV14 | TGTGCCAGCAGCCCGTTCAAGGGGACAGGGGAGAATGAGCAGTTCTTC | CASSPFKGTGENEQFF
TRBD1 | TRBJ2-5 | NA | TRBV7-8 | TGTGCCAGCAGCTCAGGGACAGGGCTAGAGACCCAGTACTTC | CASSSGTGLETQYF
TRBD2 | TRBJ2-7 | NA | TRBV6-1 | TGTGCCAGCAGCCCGAGAGCGGGAGGCTCCTACGAGCAGTACTTC | CASSPRAGGSYEQYF
NA | TRBJ1-1 | NA | TRBV3-1 | TGTGCCAGCAGCCACAATGGGGTTTTCGAAGCTTTCTTT | CASSHNGVFEAFF
NA | TRBJ2-5 | few | TRBV5-4 | TGTGCCAGCAGCTTGGGGCTGGAGATCCAAGAGACCCAGTACTTC | CASSLGLEIQETQYF
NA | TRBJ2-7 | few | TRBV20-1 | TGCAGTGCCGAGAGCCCAGGAGTATCCTACGAGCAGTACTTC | CSAESPGVSYEQYF
NA | TRBJ2-5 | few | TRBV7-3 | TGTGCCAGCAGCTTAAGTGGCCTCCAAGAGACCCAGTACTTC | CASSLSGLQETQYF
NA | TRBJ2-7 | NA | TRBV7-6 | TGTGCCAGCAGCGCCGAGGCAGGATCCTCCTACGAGCAGTACTTC | CASSAEAGSSYEQYF
NA | TRBJ1-5 | NA | TRBV4-1 | TGCGCCAGCAGCCAAGAGTGGAACCAGCCCCAGCATTTT | CASSQEWNQPQHF
NA | TRBJ1-2 | NA | TRBV20-1 | TGCAGTGCTACCCCTCTAGGGGAATCCTATGGCTACACCTTC | CSATPLGESYGYTF
NA | TRBJ2-1 | few | TRBV5-1 | TGCGCCAGCAGGGGAGAGGGGATAGCCTATGAGCAGTTCTTC | CASRGEGIAYEQFF
NA | TRBJ1-1 | few | TRBV10-3 | TGTGCCATCAGGGGAGACAGACCTATGAACACTGAAGCTTTCTTT | CAIRGDRPMNTEAFF
NA | TRBJ2-1 | NA | TRBV7-3 | TGTGCCAGCAGTCTAGCGCCCCACCTAAGCAATGAGCAGTTCTTC | CASSLAPHLSNEQFF
NA | TRBJ2-3 | many | TRBV7-2 | TGTGCCAGCAGCACGGGGCTAGCGACCCCTCGGGGGCAGTATTTT | CASSTGLATPRGQYF
TRBD1 | TRBJ1-1 | NA | TRBV5-1 | TGCGCCAGCAGCTTGGACAGGGGAGACACTGAAGCTTTCTTT | CASSLDRGDTEAFF
NA | TRBJ1-6 | few | TRBV2 | TGTGCCAGCAGTGAACGGGCAGGGACTAATTCACCCCTCCACTTT | CASSERAGTNSPLHF
TRBD1 | TRBJ1-5 | NA | TRBV20-1 | TGCAGTGCTAGCCCGTCGACAGGGGAGAGCAATCAGCCCCAGCATTTT | CSASPSTGESNQPQHF
TRBD2 | TRBJ2-7 | few | TRBV7-9 | TGTGCCAGCAGCTTGTCGAGCGGGACCTACGAGCAGTACTTC | CASSLSSGTYEQYF
TRBD1 | TRBJ1-2 | NA | TRBV5-1 | TGCGCCAGCAGCTCGGAGGGACAGGTCTATGGCTACACCTTC | CASSSEGQVYGYTF
NA | TRBJ2-5 | NA | TRBV7-2 | TGTGCCAGCAGCATAACCGGGACGGATGGGGAGACCCAGTACTTC | CASSITGTDGETQYF
NA | TRBJ1-2 | NA | TRBV19 | TGTGCCAGTAGTATAGTAGTCGCTAACTATGGCTACACCTTC | CASSIVVANYGYTF
TRBD1 | TRBJ2-3 | many | TRBV7-3 | TGTGCCAGCAGCTTTACAGGGGATGGGGATACGCAGTATTTT | CASSFTGDGDTQYF
NA | TRBJ2-4 | NA | TRBV9 | TGTGCCAGCAGCGTAGGGTCCCTGGATCCGAACATTCAGTACTTC | CASSVGSLDPNIQYF
NA | TRBJ2-7 | few | TRBV30 | TGTGCCGCGGCCCAGGGTCAGCTCAACTCCTACGAGCAGTACTTC | CAAAQGQLNSYEQYF
NA | TRBJ2-7 | NA | TRBV2 | TGTGCCAGCAGTCCAGGGTTAAGGGAGCAGTACTTC | CASSPGLREQYF
NA | TRBJ1-1 | many | TRBV20-1 | TGCAGTGCTAGAGTAATTGGGAACACTGAAGCTTTCTTT | CSARVIGNTEAFF
NA | TRBJ1-2 | few | TRBV15 | TGTGCCACCAGTCTGGGCGATACTAACTATGGCTACACCTTC | CATSLGDTNYGYTF
NA | TRBJ2-2 | NA | TRBV5-5 | TGTGCCAGCAGCTTGGACGGATGGAACACCGGGGAGCTGTTTTTT | CASSLDGWNTGELFF
TRBD1 | TRBJ1-3 | NA | TRBV28 | TGTGCCAGCAGTGGACAGGGGGATTGGAACACCATATATTTT | CASSGQGDWNTIYF
NA | TRBJ1-3 | few | TRBV2 | TGTGCCAGCAGAAGGGACGGCTTCTCTGGAAACACCATATATTTT | CASRRDGFSGNTIYF
TRBD2 | TRBJ2-3 | NA | TRBV6-5 | TGTGCCAGCAGTCCCGGGGGGGATGCGCAGTATTTT | CASSPGGDAQYF
NA | TRBJ2-1 | many | TRBV12-3/TRBV12-4 | TGTGCCAGCAGCCCCGGCTCCTACAATGAGCAGTTCTTC | CASSPGSYNEQFF
NA | TRBJ1-1 | many | TRBV6-2/TRBV6-3 | TGTGCCAGCAGTTACTCGATCTCGGGGGGACGAACTGAAGCTTTCTTT | CASSYSISGGRTEAFF
TRBD2 | TRBJ2-1 | few | TRBV5-1 | TGCGCCAGCAGCTTGGCTAGCGGGAGATCCCTGCAGTTCTTC | CASSLASGRSLQFF
NA | TRBJ2-7 | few | TRBV7-9 | TGTGCCAGCAGCTTAATGGGCGGCCGACCCTACGAGCAGTACTTC | CASSLMGGRPYEQYF
NA | TRBJ2-7 | NA | TRBV5-1 | TGCGCCAGCAGCTTGGGGTCCGGGACTCCTACCTACGAGCAGTACTTC | CASSLGSGTPTYEQYF
NA | TRBJ1-1 | NA | TRBV5-1 | TGCGCCAGCAGCTCGACCCCGCAGCTGAACACTGAAGCTTTCTTT | CASSSTPQLNTEAFF
TRBD1 | TRBJ1-2 | NA | TRBV18 | TGTGCCAGCTCACCGGACAGGGACTATGGCTACACCTTC | CASSPDRDYGYTF
TRBD1 | TRBJ1-5 | NA | TRBV7-3 | TGTGCCAGCAGCTTGGGACAGTCGGGATATAGCAATCAGCCCCAGCATTTT | CASSLGQSGYSNQPQHF
TRBD1 | TRBJ2-1 | few | TRBV6-2/TRBV6-3 | TGTGCCAGCAGTTCGCAGGGGGCGGTCAATGAGCAGTTCTTC | CASSSQGAVNEQFF
NA | TRBJ1-1 | few | TRBV9 | TGTGCCAGCAGCGTCATCGGGGAGAACACTGAAGCTTTCTTT | CASSVIGENTEAFF
NA | TRBJ1-1 | NA | TRBV20-1 | TGCAGTGTGGACCGAATCAACCGACAGGCGAACACTGAAGCTTTCTTT | CSVDRINRQANTEAFF
NA | TRBJ2-5 | NA | TRBV9 | TGTGCCAGCAGCGTAGGTCCAGGGTACCGAGAGACCCAGTACTTC | CASSVGPGYRETQYF
NA | TRBJ1-2 | NA | TRBV7-2 | TGTGCCAGCAGCTGGGAACAGGGAGGCTATGGCTACACCTTC | CASSWEQGGYGYTF
TRBD1 | TRBJ1-1 | few | TRBV20-1 | TGCAGTGCCACACAGGGGGCTGACACTGAAGCTTTCTTT | CSATQGADTEAFF
TRBD1 | TRBJ1-6 | NA | TRBV4-1 | TGCGCCAGCAGCCGAATCGTCGACAGGGGGCATCCACCCCTCCACTTT | CASSRIVDRGHPPLHF